This TCR beta chain was captured in a study of blood T cell repertoires in COVID-19. Across the study: Sources were T cells, B-cell-depleted T cells, or PBMCs; the material itself was cDNA or gDNA.

Profiling relied on immunoSEQ multiplex PCR, and the TCRdb table lists in-frame clones only, not all of them. The table has about 420,000 clones, roughly 89% seen once. The CDR3 sequence is 15 residues long. Per the germline V gene, CDR1 is MNHEY and CDR2 is SMNVEV (reference sequence). Trimming stripped 8 bases from V and 0 bases from J, with 17 bases between. This clonotype was obtained from a young man with COVID-19, enrolled during active disease. V and J are TRBV27 and TRBJ2-7, with D perhaps matching TRBD2 (5 bases). The sample was peripheral blood. The CDR3 DNA follows: TGTGCCAGCCAGCGGACGGCTTGGGGCTCCTACGAGCAGTACTTC. Amino acids: CASQRTAWGSYEQYF.